The 10 T cell receptor beta chains in this list originate from one sample, sequenced in a study of cytomegalovirus exposure and HLA in healthy donors. A multiplex PCR was run with 60 Vbeta primers and 13 Jbeta primers. Assay used: immunoSEQ multiplex PCR; TCRdb lists only in-frame clones, some missing. The data contain about 180,000 clones, around 80% of them singletons. The sample comprised PBMCs. These receptors were collected from a man aged 18 to 35 in good health and CMV-seronegative.

The chain links TRBV6-4 to TRBJ2-7, with 10 positions matching TRBD2. The CDR3 loop spans 16 amino acids. Germline V gene lookup returns CDR1 MRHNA and CDR2 SNTAGT. V was clipped by 4 bases and J by 6 bases; unmatched bases: 12. The CDR3 region is CASSAQPGLALLEQYF. For the CDR3, the DNA is TGTGCCAGCAGTGCCCAGCCGGGACTAGCGCTACTCGAGCAGTACTTC.

This chain connects TRBV9 to TRBJ1-2; D unclear. The ends were cut back, 3 bases at V and 8 bases at J, with 14 bases in the middle. The CDR3 loop spans 13 amino acids. Germline V gene lookup returns CDR1 SGDLS and CDR2 YYNGEE. The DNA for the CDR3 is TGTGCCAGCAGCGCAGAGGGAATCGGCGGCTACACCTTC. It encodes CASSAEGIGGYTF.

The gene calls are TRBV27 and TRBJ1-2; 8 bases are a match to TRBD1. V lost 7 bases to trimming and J lost 1 base; unmatched junction nucleotides: 8. Germline CDR1 reads MNHEY; CDR2 reads SMNVEV (reference sequence). There are 15 residues in the CDR3. The DNA of the CDR3 is TGTGCCAGCAAAGGGACAGGCGGCGTTAACTATGGCTACACCTTC. It codes for CASKGTGGVNYGYTF.

This clone has only one observation. In the same sample, other DNA sequences code for this CDR3. The CDR3 loop is CASSLELGGAGNQPQHF. The CDR3 DNA reads TGTGCCAGCAGCTTAGAACTGGGTGGGGCAGGAAATCAGCCCCAGCATTTT. The chain uses TRBV11-3 and TRBJ1-5; a weak D match, TRBD1 (5 bases). In germline, CDR1 is SGHNT, CDR2 YENEEA. V lost 0 bases, J lost 4 bases, and 16 bases lay in between. CDR3 size: 17 residues.

This chain joins TRBV6-1 and TRBJ2-7, with a tentative D call TRBD2 (5 bases). CDR3 length: 15 residues. From germline, CDR1 is MNHNS and CDR2 SASEGT. Trimming removed 3 bases from V and 1 base from J, with 13 bases in between. The CDR3 here is CASSDTEAQSYEQYF. CDR3 sequence (DNA): TGTGCCAGCAGTGATACGGAGGCTCAGTCCTACGAGCAGTACTTC.

The rearrangement uses TRBV30 and TRBJ1-1; TRBD1 matches 9 bases. This CDR3 has 14 amino acids. V was clipped by 2 bases and J by 11 bases; unmatched bases: 12. Germline-derived CDR1 and CDR2 are GTSNPN and SVGIG (reference sequence). CDR3 DNA sequence: TGTGCCTGGAGTCGGACAGGGGACAGACACTGGGCTTTCTTT. It encodes CAWSRTGDRHWAFF.

The chain links TRBV2 to TRBJ2-3; TRBD1 matches at 8 bases. This CDR3 has 15 amino acids. CDR1 and CDR2 from the germline V gene are SNHLY and FYNNEI. Trimming at V came to 4 bases and at J to 4 bases, leaving 7 bases not matched to a gene. The CDR3, as DNA: TGTGCCAGCAGTGGGCGCAGGGGGCCCGCAGATACGCAGTATTTT. This codes for CASSGRRGPADTQYF.

The chain couples TRBV13 to TRBJ2-1; TRBD2 agrees at 8 bases. V lost 1 base, J lost 2 bases, and 7 bases stayed unmatched. This CDR3 is built from 17 residues. The germline CDR1 and CDR2 sequences are PRHDT and FYEKMQ (reference sequence). This CDR3 reads CASSLDERETAYNEQFF. The CDR3 DNA follows: TGTGCCAGCAGCTTAGACGAGCGGGAGACCGCCTACAATGAGCAGTTCTTC.

The chain carries TRBV2 and TRBJ2-3; 7 nucleotides match TRBD1. The CDR3 extends over 14 amino acids. In germline, CDR1 is SNHLY, CDR2 FYNNEI. V gave up 6 bases and J gave up 2 bases; unmatched junction bases: 5. CDR3 residues: CASRYRGNTDTQYF. CDR3 bases: TGTGCCAGCAGATACAGGGGAAACACAGATACGCAGTATTTT.

V and J are TRBV2 and TRBJ2-5; tentatively, D is TRBD1 (5 bases). Germline V gene lookup returns CDR1 SNHLY and CDR2 FYNNEI. This CDR3 has 14 residues. V gave up 2 bases and J gave up 1 base, with 8 bases separating them. CDR3 nucleotides: TGTGCCAGCAGTGAATTGACAGTCCAAGAGACCCAGTACTTC. This gives the protein CASSELTVQETQYF.